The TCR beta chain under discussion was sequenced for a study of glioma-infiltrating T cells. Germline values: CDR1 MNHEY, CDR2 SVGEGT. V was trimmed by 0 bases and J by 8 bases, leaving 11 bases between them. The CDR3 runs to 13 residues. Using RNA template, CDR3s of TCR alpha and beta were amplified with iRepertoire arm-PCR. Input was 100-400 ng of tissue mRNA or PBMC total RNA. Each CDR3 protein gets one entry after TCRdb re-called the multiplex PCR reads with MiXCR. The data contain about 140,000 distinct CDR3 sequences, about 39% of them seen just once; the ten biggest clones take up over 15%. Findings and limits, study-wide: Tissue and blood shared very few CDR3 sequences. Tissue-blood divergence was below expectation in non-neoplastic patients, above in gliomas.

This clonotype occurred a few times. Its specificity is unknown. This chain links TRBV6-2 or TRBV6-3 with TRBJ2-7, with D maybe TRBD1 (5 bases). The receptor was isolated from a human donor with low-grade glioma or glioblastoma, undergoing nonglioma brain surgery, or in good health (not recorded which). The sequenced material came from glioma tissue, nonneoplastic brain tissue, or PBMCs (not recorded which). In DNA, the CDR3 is TGTGCCAGCAGTTACTCGAGTGGGGCAAAGCAGTACTTC. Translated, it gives CASSYSSGAKQYF.